This TCR beta chain was recovered during a study of T-cell memory formation after mild COVID-19. In its sample, this clonotype was seen many times. TCRdb re-analysed the 5' RACE reads in MiXCR, keeping a single row per CDR3 protein. This table holds some 150,000 distinct CDR3 sequences, over 6% found once. Material: PBMCs or a T cell subset sorted from them (not recorded which). The receptor comes from an adult woman who had mild COVID-19 (a few samples of this study predate the infection). Cell type and time point are not known.

For the CDR3, the DNA is TGTGCCATCAGCATAGTTACGGGAGGACGAAACGAGCAGTACTTC. It specifies CAISIVTGGRNEQYF. This chain uses TRBV10-3 with TRBJ2-7; 7 positions agree with TRBD2. The CDR3 consists of 15 residues. Germline loops: CDR1 ENHRY, CDR2 SYGVKD. The V segment lost 6 bases and the J segment 5 bases; nucleotides outside the gene matches: 13.